This T cell receptor (beta chain) was recovered during a study of blood T cell repertoires in COVID-19. The wider study: Collection of acute and convalescent COVID-19 samples took place in the United States, Italy and Spain. Sources were T cells, B-cell-depleted T cells, or PBMCs; the material itself was cDNA or gDNA.

The length of the CDR3 is 15 residues. Between the trimmed V and J ends, which lost 8 bases and 2 bases, there was a span of 20 bases. The germline CDR1 and CDR2 sequences are GTSNPN and SVGIG (reference sequence). In the original workflow: Reference gene primers were amplified, and this amplification served to estimate nucleated cell counts. The assay was immunoSEQ multiplex PCR, and TCRdb's table has in-frame clones only and misses some. V and J calls and clone size come straight from that table; D and trimming were deduced from the DNA. The sample includes about 250,000 clones, about nine tenths seen only once; the top ten take 0.94%.

This chain connects TRBV30 to TRBJ2-3; the D gene is possibly TRBD2 (6 bases). The sample consisted of peripheral blood. The receptor was derived from a middle-aged woman who had recovered from COVID-19. The CDR3 nucleotides read TGTGCCGGAGGGGCCTGGGTGGGGTCCACAGATACGCAGTATTTT. This sequence encodes CAGGAWVGSTDTQYF.